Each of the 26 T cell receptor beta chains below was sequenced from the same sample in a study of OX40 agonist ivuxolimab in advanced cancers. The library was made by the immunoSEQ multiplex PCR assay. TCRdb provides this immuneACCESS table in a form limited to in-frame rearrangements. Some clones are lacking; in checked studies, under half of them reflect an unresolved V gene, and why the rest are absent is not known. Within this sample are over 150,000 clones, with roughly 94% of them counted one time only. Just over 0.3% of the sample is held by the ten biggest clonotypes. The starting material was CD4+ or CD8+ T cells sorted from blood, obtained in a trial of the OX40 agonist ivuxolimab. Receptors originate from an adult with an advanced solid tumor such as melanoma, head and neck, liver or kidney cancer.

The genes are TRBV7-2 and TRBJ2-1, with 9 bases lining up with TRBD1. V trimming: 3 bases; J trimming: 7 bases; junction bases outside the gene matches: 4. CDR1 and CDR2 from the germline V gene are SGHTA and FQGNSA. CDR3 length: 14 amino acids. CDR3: CASSFGQGKNEQFF. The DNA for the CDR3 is TGTGCCAGCAGCTTCGGACAGGGGAAGAATGAGCAGTTCTTC.

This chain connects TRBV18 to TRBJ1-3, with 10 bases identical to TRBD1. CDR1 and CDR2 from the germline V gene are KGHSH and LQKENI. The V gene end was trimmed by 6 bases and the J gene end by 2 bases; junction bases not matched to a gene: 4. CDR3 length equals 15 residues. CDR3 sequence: CASSTGTGAGNTIYF. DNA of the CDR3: TGTGCCAGCTCCACCGGGACAGGGGCTGGAAACACCATATATTTT.

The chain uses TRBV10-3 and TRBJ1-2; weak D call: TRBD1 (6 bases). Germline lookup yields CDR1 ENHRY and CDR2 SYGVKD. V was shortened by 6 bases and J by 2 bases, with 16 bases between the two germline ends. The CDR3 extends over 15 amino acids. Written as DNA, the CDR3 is TGTGCCATCAGACTTCCAGGGGAGAAAAACTATGGCTACACCTTC. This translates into CAIRLPGEKNYGYTF.

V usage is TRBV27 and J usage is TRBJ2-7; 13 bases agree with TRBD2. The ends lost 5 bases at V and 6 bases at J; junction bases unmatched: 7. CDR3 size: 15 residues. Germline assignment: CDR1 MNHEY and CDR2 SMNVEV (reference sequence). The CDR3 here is CASSPRTSGGREQYF. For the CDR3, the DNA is TGTGCCAGCAGTCCTAGGACTAGCGGGGGTCGCGAGCAGTACTTC.

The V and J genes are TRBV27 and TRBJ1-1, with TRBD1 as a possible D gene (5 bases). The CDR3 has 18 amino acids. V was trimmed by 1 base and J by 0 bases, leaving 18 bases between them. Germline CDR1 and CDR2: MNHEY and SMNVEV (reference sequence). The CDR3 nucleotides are TGTGCCAGCAGTTTATACCCAGGGACCGGAAAAATGAACACTGAAGCTTTCTTT. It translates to CASSLYPGTGKMNTEAFF.

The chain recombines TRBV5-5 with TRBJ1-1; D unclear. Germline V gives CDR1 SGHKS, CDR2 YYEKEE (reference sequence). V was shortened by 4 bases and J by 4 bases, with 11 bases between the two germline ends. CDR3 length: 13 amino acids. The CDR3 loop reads CASSRVEGTEAFF. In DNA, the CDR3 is TGTGCCAGCAGCCGCGTCGAGGGCACTGAAGCTTTCTTT.

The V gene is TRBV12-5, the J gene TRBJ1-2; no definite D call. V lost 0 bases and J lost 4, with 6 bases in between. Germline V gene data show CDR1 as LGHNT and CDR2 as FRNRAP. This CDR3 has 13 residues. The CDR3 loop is CASGLVGSYGYTF. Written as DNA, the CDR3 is TGTGCTAGTGGTTTGGTCGGTTCCTATGGCTACACCTTC.

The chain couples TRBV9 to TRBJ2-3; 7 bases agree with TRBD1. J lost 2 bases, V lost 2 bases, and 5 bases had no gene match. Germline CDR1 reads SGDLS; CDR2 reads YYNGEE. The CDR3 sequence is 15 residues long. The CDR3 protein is CASSVGQTSTDTQYF. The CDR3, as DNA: TGTGCCAGCAGCGTGGGACAGACCTCCACAGATACGCAGTATTTT.

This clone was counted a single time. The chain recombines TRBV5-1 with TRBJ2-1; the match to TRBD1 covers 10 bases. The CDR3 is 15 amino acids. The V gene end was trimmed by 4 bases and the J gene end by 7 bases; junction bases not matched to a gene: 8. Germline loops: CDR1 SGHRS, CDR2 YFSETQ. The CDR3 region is CASSPGTGAWNEQFF. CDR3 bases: TGCGCCAGCAGCCCCGGGACAGGGGCCTGGAATGAGCAGTTCTTC.

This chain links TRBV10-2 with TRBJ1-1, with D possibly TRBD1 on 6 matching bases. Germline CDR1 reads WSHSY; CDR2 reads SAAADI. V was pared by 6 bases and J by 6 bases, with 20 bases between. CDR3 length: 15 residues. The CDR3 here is CASSESQGRGPEAFF. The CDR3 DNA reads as TGCGCCAGCAGCGAGAGTCAGGGGAGGGGTCCTGAAGCTTTCTTT.

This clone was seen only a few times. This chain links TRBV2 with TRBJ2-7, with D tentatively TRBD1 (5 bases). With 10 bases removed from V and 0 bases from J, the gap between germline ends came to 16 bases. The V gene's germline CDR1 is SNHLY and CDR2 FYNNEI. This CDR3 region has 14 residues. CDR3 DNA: TGTGCCAACAGGCTCTCAGACAGCTCCTACGAGCAGTACTTC. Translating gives CANRLSDSSYEQYF.

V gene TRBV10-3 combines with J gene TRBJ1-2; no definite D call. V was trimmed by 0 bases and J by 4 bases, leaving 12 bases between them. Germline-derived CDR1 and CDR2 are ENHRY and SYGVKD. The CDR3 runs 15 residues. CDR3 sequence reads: CAISESRGGGYGYTF. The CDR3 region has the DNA TGTGCCATCAGTGAGTCACGGGGAGGAGGCTATGGCTACACCTTC.

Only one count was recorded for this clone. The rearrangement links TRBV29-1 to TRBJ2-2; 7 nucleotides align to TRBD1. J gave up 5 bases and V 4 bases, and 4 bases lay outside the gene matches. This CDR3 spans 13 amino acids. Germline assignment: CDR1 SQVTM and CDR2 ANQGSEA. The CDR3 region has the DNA TGCAGCGTTGGTAGGGGGCCGACCGGGGAGCTGTTTTTT. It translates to CSVGRGPTGELFF.

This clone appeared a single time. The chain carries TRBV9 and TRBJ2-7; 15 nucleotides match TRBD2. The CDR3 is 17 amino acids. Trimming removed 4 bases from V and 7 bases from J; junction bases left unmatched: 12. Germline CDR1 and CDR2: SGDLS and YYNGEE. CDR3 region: CASSLTGTSGGRGEQYF. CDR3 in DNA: TGTGCCAGCAGCCTCACCGGGACTAGCGGGGGGCGTGGGGAGCAGTACTTC.

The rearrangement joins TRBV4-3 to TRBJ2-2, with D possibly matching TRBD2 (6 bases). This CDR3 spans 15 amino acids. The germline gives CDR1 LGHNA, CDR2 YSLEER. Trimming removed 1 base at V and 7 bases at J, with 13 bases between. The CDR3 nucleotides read TGCGCCAGCAGCCAAGCGGCGGGGACGGGCGGGGAGCTGTTTTTT. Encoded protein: CASSQAAGTGGELFF.

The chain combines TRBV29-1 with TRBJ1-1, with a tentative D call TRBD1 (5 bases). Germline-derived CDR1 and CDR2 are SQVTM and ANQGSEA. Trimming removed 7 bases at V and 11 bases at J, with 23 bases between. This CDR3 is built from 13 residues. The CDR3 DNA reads TGCAGCGCTGGGACGGCGGAGGTAATGGGCGCTTTCTTT. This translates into CSAGTAEVMGAFF.

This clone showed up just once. CDR3 sequence (DNA): TGTGCCAGCAATAGGGAGCAGTTCTTC. Amino acids: CASNREQFF. The chain employs TRBV6-5 and TRBJ2-1; no reliable D call. The CDR3 has 9 amino acids. Germline CDR1 is MNHEY and CDR2 is SVGAGI. V was clipped by 7 bases and J by 10 bases, with 5 bases between them.

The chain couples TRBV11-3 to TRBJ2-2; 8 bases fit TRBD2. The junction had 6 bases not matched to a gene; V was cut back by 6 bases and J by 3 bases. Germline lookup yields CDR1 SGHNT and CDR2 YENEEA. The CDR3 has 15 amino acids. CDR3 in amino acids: CASRAGTRDTGELFF. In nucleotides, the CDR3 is TGTGCCAGCAGGGCCGGGACTAGAGACACCGGGGAGCTGTTTTTT. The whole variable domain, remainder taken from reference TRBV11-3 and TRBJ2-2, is EAGVVQSPRYKIIEKKQPVAFWCNPISGHNTLYWYLQNLGQGPELLIRYENEEAVDDSQLPKDRFSAERLKGVDSTLKIQPAELGDSAVYLCASRAGTRDTGELFFGEGSRLTVL.

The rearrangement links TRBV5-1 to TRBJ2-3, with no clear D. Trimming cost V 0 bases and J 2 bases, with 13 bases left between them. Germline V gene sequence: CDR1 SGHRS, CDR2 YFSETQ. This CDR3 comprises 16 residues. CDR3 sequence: CASSLGGNSFTDTQYF. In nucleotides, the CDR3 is TGCGCCAGCAGCTTGGGGGGAAACAGTTTCACAGATACGCAGTATTTT. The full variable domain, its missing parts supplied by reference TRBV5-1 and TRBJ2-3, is KAGVTQTPRYLIKTRGQQVTLSCSPISGHRSVSWYQQTPGQGLQFLFEYFSETQRNKGNFPGRFSGRQFSNSRSEMNVSTLELGDSALYLCASSLGGNSFTDTQYFGPGTRLTVL.

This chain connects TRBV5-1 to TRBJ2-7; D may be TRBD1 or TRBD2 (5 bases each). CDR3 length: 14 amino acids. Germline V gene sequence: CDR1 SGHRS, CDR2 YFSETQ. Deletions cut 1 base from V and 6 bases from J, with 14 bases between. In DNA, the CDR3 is TGCGCCAGCAGCTTGACACTCCCGGGGCTCGAGCAGTACTTC. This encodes CASSLTLPGLEQYF.

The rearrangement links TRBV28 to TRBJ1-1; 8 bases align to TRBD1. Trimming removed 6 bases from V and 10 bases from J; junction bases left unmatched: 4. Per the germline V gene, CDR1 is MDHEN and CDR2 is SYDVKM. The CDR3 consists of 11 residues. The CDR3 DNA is TGTGCCAGCAGACAGGGGGGGAGAGCTTTCTTT. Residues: CASRQGGRAFF. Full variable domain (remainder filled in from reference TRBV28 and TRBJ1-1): DVKVTQSSRYLVKRTGEKVFLECVQDMDHENMFWYRQDPGLGLRLIYFSYDVKMKEKGDIPEGYSVSREKKERFSLILESASTNQTSMYLCASRQGGRAFFGQGTRLTVV.

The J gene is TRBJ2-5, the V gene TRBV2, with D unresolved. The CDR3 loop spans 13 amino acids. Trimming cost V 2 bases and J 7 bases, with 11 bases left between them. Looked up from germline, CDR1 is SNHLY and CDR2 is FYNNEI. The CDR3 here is CASSESGPGTQYF. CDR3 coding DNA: TGTGCCAGCAGTGAATCGGGTCCGGGGACCCAGTACTTC.

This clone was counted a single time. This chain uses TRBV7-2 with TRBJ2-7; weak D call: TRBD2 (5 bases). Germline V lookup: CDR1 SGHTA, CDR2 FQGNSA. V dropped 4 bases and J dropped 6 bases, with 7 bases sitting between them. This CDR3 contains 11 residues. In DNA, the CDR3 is TGTGCCAGCAGCTCTCGGGGCGAGCAGTACTTC. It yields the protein CASSSRGEQYF.

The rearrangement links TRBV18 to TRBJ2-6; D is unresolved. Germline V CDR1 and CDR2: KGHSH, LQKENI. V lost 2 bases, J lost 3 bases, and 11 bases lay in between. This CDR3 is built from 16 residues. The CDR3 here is CASSPLVGIGANVLTF. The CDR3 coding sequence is TGTGCCAGCTCACCATTAGTAGGGATTGGGGCCAACGTCCTGACTTTC.

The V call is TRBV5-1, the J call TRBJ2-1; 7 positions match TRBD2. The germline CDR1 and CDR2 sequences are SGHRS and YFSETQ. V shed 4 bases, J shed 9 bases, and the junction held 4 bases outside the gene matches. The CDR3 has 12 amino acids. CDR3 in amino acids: CASSRAGTEQFF. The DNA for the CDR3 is TGCGCCAGCAGCCGAGCGGGGACTGAGCAGTTCTTC.

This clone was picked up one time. Here the CDR3 DNA reads TGTGCCAGCAGCTTAGCTCCTAGCGGGCCAACAGATACGCAGTATTTT. This encodes CASSLAPSGPTDTQYF. The V and J genes are TRBV7-2 and TRBJ2-3, with 8 bases lining up with TRBD2. Losses at the gene ends were 0 bases for V and 3 bases for J; bases not matched to a gene: 5. This CDR3 region has 16 residues. Germline loops: CDR1 SGHTA, CDR2 FQGNSA.